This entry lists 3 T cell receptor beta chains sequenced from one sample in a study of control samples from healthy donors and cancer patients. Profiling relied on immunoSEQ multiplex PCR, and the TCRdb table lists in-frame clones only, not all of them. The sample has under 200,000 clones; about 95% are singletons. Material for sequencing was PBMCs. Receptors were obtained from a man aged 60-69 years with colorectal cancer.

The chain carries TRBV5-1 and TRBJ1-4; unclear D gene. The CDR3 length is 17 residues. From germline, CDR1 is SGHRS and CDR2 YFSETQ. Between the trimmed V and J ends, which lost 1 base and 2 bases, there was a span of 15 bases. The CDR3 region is CASSLSTPLGTNEKLFF. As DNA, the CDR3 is TGCGCCAGCAGCTTGTCTACACCCCTAGGGACTAATGAAAAACTGTTTTTT. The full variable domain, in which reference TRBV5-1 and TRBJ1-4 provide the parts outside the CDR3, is KAGVTQTPRYLIKTRGQQVTLSCSPISGHRSVSWYQQTPGQGLQFLFEYFSETQRNKGNFPGRFSGRQFSNSRSEMNVSTLELGDSALYLCASSLSTPLGTNEKLFFGSGTQLSVL.

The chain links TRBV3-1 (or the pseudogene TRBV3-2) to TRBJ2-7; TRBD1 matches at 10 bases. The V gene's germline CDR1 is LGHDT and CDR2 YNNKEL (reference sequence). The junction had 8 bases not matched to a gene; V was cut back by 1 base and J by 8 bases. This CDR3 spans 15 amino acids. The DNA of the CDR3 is TGTGCCAGCAGCCAAGGGAGCGGGACAGGGGCGCAGCAGTACTTC. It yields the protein CASSQGSGTGAQQYF.

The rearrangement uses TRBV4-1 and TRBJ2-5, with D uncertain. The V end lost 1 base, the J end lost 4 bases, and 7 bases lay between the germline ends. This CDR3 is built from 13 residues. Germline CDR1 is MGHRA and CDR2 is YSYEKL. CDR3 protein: CASSQVLGETQYF. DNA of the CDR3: TGCGCCAGCAGCCAAGTTCTCGGAGAGACCCAGTACTTC.